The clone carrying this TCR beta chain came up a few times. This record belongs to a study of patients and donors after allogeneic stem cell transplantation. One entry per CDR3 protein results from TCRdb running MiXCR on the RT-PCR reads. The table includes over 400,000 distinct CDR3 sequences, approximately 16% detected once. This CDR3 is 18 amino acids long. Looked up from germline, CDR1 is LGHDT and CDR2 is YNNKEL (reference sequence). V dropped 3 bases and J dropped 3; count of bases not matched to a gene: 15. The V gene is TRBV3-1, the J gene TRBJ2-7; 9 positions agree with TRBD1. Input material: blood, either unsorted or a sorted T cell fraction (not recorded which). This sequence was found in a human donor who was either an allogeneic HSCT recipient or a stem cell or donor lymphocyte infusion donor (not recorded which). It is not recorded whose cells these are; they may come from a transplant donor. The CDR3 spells CASSQDLHAWDRVYEQYF. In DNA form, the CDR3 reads TGTGCCAGCAGCCAGGATCTCCATGCGTGGGACAGGGTCTACGAGCAGTACTTC.